The clone carrying this T cell receptor (beta chain) was counted many times. This sample was taken from a study of early T cells in non-severe SARS-CoV-2 infection. Study at large: Sequenced bulk RNA came from whole blood that was unsorted, and chains were unpaired.

Individual cDNA molecules carried attached unique molecular identifiers. TCRdb called the 5' RACE reads again in MiXCR, with one record for every CDR3 protein. The repertoire consists of approximately 66,000 distinct CDR3 sequences, with 9.5% to 15% occurring once and the leading ten covering over 1%. Germline-derived CDR1 and CDR2 are SGHVS and FNYEAQ. This CDR3 contains 13 residues. Trimming cost V 2 bases and J 5 bases, with 7 bases left between them. This specimen was whole blood, taken at baseline. The chain couples TRBV7-6 to TRBJ2-1; weak D call: TRBD2 (5 bases). This clonotype was sampled from an adult who was a healthcare worker with PCR-confirmed SARS-CoV-2 infection or an uninfected control (not recorded which). The donor label of this sample is uncertain. The CDR3 DNA follows: TGTGCCAGCAGCTTAATCGGGAACAATGAGCAGTTCTTC. Translating it yields CASSLIGNNEQFF.